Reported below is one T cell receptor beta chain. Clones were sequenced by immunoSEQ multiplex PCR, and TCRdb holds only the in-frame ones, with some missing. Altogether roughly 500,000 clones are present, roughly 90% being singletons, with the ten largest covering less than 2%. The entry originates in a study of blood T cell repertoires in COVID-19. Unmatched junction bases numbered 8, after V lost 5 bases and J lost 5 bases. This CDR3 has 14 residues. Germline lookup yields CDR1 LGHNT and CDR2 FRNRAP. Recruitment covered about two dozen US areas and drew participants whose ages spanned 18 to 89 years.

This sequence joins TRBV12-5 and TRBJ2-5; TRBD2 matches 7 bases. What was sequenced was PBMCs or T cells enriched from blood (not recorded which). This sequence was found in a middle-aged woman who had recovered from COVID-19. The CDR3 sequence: CASGHPSGKETQYF. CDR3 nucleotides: TGTGCTAGTGGTCATCCGAGCGGGAAGGAGACCCAGTACTTC. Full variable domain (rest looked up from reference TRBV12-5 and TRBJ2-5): DARVTQTPRHKVTEMGQEVTMRCQPILGHNTVFWYRQTMMQGLELLAYFRNRAPLDDSGMPKDRFSAEMPDATLATLKIQPSEPRDSAVYFCASGHPSGKETQYFGPGTRLLVL.